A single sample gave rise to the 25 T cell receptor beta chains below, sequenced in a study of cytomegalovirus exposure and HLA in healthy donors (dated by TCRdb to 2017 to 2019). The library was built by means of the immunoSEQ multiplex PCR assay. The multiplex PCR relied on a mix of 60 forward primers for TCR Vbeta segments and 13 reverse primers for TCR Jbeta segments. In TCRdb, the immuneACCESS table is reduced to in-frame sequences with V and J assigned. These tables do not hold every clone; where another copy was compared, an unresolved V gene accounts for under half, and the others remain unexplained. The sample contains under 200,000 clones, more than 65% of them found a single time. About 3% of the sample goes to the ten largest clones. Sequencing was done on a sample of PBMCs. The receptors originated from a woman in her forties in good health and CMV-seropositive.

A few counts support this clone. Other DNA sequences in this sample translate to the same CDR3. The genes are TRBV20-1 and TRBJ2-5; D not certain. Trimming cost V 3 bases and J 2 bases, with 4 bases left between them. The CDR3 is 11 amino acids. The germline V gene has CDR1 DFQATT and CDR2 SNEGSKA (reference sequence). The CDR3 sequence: CSASGQETQYF. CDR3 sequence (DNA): TGCAGTGCTAGCGGGCAAGAGACCCAGTACTTC.

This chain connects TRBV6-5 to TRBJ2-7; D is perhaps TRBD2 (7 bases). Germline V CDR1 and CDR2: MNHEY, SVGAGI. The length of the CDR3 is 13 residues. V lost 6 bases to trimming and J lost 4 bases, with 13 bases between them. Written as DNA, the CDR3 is TGTGCCAGCAGGGAACAGGGAGGGTACGAGCAGTACTTC. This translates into CASREQGGYEQYF.

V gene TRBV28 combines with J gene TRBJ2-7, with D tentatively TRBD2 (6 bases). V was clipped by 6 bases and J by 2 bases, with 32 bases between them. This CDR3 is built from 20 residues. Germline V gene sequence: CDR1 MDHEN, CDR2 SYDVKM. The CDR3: CASRIQQGLTNWYGTYEQYF. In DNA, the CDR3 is TGTGCCAGCAGGATACAGCAGGGACTGACGAACTGGTATGGAACCTACGAGCAGTACTTC.

CDR3 in DNA: TGTGCCAGCAGCGTAGCTAGCGCGAAGAACACTGAAGCTTTCTTT. It encodes CASSVASAKNTEAFF. V and J are TRBV9 and TRBJ1-1; unclear D gene. The CDR3 is 15 amino acids. Germline values: CDR1 SGDLS, CDR2 YYNGEE. Trimming shortened V by 0 bases and J by 1 base, and 10 bases separated the two germline ends.

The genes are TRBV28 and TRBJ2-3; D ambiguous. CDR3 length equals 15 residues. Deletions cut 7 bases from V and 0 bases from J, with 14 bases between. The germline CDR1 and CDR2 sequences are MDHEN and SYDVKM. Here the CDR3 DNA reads TGTGCCAGCACCCCTTCAACTGCTAGCACAGATACGCAGTATTTT. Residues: CASTPSTASTDTQYF.

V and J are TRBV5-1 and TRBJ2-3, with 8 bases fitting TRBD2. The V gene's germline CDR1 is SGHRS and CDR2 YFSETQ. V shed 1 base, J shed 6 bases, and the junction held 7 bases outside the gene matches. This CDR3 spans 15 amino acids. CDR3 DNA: TGCGCCAGCAGCTTGAGAGTAGCGGGGACGGATACGCAGTATTTT. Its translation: CASSLRVAGTDTQYF.

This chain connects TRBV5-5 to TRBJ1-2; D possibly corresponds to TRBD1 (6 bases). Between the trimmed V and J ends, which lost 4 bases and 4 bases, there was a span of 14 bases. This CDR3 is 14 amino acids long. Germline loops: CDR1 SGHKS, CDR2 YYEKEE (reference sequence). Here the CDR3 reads CASSTGHVGYGYTF. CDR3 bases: TGTGCCAGCAGCACGGGACACGTTGGCTATGGCTACACCTTC.

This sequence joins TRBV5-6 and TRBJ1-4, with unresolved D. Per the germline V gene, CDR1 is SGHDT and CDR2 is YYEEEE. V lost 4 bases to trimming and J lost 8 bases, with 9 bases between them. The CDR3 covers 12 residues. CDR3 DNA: TGTGCCAGCAGCCTCGGAGGGGAAAAACTGTTTTTT. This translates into CASSLGGEKLFF.

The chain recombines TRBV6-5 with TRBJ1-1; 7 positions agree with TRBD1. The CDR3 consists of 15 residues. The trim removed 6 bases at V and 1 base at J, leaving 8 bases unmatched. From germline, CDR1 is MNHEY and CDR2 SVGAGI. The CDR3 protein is CASRKGTDENTEAFF. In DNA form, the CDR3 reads TGTGCCAGCAGAAAAGGGACAGATGAGAACACTGAAGCTTTCTTT.

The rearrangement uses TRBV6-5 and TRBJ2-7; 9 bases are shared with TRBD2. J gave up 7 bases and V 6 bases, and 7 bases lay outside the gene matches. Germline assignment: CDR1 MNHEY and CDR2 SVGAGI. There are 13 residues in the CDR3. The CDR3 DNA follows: TGTGCCAGCAGCAAGCGGGGGGCGGGGGAGCAGTACTTC. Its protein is CASSKRGAGEQYF.

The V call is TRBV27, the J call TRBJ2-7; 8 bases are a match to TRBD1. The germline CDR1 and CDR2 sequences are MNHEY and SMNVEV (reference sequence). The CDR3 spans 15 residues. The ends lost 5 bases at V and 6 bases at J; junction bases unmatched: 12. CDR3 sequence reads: CASSARTGRRVEQYF. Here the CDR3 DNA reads TGTGCCAGCAGTGCCAGGACAGGGCGGCGGGTCGAGCAGTACTTC.

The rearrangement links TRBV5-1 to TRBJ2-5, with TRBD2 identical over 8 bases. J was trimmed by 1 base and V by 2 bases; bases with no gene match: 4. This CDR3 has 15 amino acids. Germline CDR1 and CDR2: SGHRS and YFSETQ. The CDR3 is CASSFRAGAQETQYF. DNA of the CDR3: TGCGCCAGCAGCTTTCGAGCGGGGGCCCAAGAGACCCAGTACTTC.

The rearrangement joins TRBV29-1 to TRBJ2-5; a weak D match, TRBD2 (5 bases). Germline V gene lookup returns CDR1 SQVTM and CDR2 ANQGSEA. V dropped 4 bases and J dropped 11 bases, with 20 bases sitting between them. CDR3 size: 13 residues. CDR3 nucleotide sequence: TGCAGCGTTGCCCTGAGGGCGGGTCGATGGCAGTACTTC. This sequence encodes CSVALRAGRWQYF.

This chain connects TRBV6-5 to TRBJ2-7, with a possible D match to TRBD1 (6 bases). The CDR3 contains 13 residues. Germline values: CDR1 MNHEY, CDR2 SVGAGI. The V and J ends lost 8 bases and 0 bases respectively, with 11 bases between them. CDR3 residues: CASQTGSSYEQYF. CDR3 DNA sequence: TGTGCCAGCCAGACAGGCAGCTCCTACGAGCAGTACTTC.

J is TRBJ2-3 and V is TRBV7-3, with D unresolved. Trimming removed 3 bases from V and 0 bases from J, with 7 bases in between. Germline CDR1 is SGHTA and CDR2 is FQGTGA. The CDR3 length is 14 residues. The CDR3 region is CASSFSHSTDTQYF. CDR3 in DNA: TGTGCCAGCAGCTTTTCCCATAGCACAGATACGCAGTATTTT.

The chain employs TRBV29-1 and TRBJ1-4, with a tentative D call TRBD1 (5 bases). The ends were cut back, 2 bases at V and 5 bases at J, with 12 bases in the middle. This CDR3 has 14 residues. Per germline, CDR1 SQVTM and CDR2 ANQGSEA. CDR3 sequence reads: CSVENPGVNEKLFF. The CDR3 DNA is TGCAGCGTTGAAAACCCGGGGGTAAATGAAAAACTGTTTTTT.

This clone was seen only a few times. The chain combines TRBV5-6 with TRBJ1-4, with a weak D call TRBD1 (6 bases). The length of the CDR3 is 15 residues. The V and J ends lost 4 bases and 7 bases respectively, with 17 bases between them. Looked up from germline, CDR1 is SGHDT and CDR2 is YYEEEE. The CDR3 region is CASSKQGRGVEKLFF. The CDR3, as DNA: TGTGCCAGCAGCAAACAGGGACGGGGAGTTGAAAAACTGTTTTTT. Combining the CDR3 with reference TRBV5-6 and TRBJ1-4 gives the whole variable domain DAGVTQSPTHLIKTRGQQVTLRCSPKSGHDTVSWYQQALGQGPQFIFQYYEEEERQRGNFPDRFSGHQFPNYSSELNVNALLLGDSALYLCASSKQGRGVEKLFFGSGTQLSVL.

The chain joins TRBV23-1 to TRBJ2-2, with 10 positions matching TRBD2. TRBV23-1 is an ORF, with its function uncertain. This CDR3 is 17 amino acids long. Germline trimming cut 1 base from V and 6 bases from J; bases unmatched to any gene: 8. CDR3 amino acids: CASSQFFASGSSGELFF. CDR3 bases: TGCGCCAGCAGTCAATTTTTCGCTAGCGGGAGTTCCGGGGAGCTGTTTTTT.

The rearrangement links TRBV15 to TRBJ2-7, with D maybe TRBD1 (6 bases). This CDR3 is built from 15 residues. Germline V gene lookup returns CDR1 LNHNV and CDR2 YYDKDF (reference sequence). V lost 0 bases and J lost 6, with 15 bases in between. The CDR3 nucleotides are TGTGCCACCAGCAGAGATCGGGCTATAGGGGGCGAGCAGTACTTC. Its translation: CATSRDRAIGGEQYF.

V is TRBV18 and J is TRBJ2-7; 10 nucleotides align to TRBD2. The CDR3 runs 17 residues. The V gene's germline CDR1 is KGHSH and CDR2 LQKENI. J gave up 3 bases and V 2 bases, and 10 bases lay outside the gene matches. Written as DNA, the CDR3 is TGTGCCAGCTCACCATCTAGCGGGAGAGATGGGAACTACGAGCAGTACTTC. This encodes CASSPSSGRDGNYEQYF.

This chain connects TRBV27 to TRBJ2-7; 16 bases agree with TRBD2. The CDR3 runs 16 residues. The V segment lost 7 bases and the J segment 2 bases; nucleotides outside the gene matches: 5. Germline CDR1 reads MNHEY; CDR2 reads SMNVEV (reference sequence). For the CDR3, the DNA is TGTGCCAGCAAAGGGACTAGCGGGAGGGATCCCTACGAGCAGTACTTC. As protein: CASKGTSGRDPYEQYF.

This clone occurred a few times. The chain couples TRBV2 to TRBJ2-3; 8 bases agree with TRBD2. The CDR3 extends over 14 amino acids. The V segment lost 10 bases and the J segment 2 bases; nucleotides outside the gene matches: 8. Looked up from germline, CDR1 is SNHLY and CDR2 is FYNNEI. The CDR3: CATSSGGFTDTQYF. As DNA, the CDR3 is TGTGCCACTTCGAGCGGGGGATTCACAGATACGCAGTATTTT.

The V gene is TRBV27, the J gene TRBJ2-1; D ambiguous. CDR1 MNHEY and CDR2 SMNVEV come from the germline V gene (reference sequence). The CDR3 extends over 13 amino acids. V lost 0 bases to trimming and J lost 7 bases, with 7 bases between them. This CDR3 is CASSLSSRNEQFF. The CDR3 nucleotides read TGTGCCAGCAGTTTATCCTCCAGGAATGAGCAGTTCTTC.

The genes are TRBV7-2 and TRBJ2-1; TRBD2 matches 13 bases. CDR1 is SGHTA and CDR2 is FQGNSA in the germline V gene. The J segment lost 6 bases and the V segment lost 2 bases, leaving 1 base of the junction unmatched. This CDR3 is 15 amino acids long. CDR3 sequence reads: CASSLTSGGANEQFF. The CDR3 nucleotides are TGTGCCAGCAGCTTAACTAGCGGGGGGGCCAATGAGCAGTTCTTC.

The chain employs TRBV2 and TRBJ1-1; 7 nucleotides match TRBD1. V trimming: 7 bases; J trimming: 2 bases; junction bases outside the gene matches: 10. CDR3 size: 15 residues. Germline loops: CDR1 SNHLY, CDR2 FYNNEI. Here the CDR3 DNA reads TGTGCCAGCACGAGCGAAGGGGGCATAAACACTGAAGCTTTCTTT. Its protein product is CASTSEGGINTEAFF.